This T cell receptor beta chain was found in a study of cytomegalovirus exposure and HLA in healthy donors. Study as a whole: Assignment to the Caucasian-associated ancestry cluster applied to approximately 80% of the approximately 370 genotyped donors.

Findings and limits, study-wide: A prior analysis recorded that most TCR beta V segments were productive about 87% or about 30% of the time.

The CDR3 covers 12 residues. The V end was cut by 9 bases, the J end by 13 bases, with 16 bases between. Germline-derived CDR1 and CDR2 are MRHNA and SNTAGT. PCR employed 60 Vbeta and 13 Jbeta primers. The table came from immunoSEQ multiplex PCR; TCRdb's copy has only in-frame clones and leaves some out. The sample carries fewer than 200,000 clones, 76% recorded once. A remark on this clone: Its specificity is not known.

The chain employs TRBV6-4 and TRBJ1-6; D is unclear. Sequencing input: PBMCs. The TCR was taken from a female donor in good health and CMV-seronegative. The CDR3 nucleotides are TGTGCCAGTTTGTTTTCGTGGGCGCCCCTCCACTTT. Residues: CASLFSWAPLHF.